Here is one T cell receptor (beta chain) with its context. Its antigen remains unknown. TRB was amplified from about 270 ng of peripheral blood genomic DNA per sample. The CDR3 length is 13 residues. Per germline, CDR1 LGHNA and CDR2 YNFKEQ. These data originate in a study of T cell clusters in autoimmune cytopenias. Whole-study context: A median of roughly 53,000 TRB reads per sample yielded a median around 2,400 distinct clonotypes.

One tube held mixed TRB-A and TRB-B primer pools for touch-down PCR. TCRdb derives one entry per CDR3 protein from the multiplex PCR reads, leaving out DNA. With about 10,000 distinct CDR3 sequences in the sample, the ten largest clones hold approximately 9.2%. Findings and limits, study-wide: Primary autoimmune cytopenia patients appeared to lack physiological T cell clusters present in healthy donors. Comparing secondary cytopenia with chronic lymphocytic leukemia showed no cluster-lack signature, apparently masked by lymphoma repertoire. TRB repertoire shifts in secondary cytopenia and chronic lymphocytic leukemia mostly reflected lymphoma, not autoimmunity.

This TCR derives from a human donor with an autoimmune cytopenia or autoimmune hepatitis (not recorded which). The sequenced sample consisted of peripheral blood. The rearrangement joins TRBV4-2 to TRBJ1-1. The CDR3 is CASSQVTDTEAFF.